This TCR beta chain was observed in a study of blood T cell repertoires in COVID-19. Study-level background: The United States, Italy and Spain were the sources of the acute and convalescent COVID-19 samples. PBMCs, B-cell-depleted T cells, or T cells were the source of the cDNA or gDNA that made up the material.

Per the germline V gene, CDR1 is SGHTA and CDR2 is FQGNSA. CDR3 size: 17 residues. J gave up 4 bases and V 5 bases, and 14 bases lay outside the gene matches. Authors' data handling: Amplification of reference gene primers was used by the study to estimate nucleated cell counts. Clones were read by immunoSEQ multiplex PCR, and TCRdb kept only the in-frame ones, dropping some. The V and J calls and clone size are taken from that table; D and trimming were inferred from the DNA. The sample yields 60,000 to 80,000 clones, about 90% seen once. Sequencing was carried out using peripheral blood. The receptor was isolated from a human donor in a cohort sampled during active COVID-19. This chain connects TRBV7-2 to TRBJ2-5; 9 bases align to TRBD2. CDR3 amino acids: CASSPPRGGGALETQYF. CDR3 bases: TGTGCCAGCAGCCCCCCGAGGGGCGGGGGGGCGTTAGAGACCCAGTACTTC.